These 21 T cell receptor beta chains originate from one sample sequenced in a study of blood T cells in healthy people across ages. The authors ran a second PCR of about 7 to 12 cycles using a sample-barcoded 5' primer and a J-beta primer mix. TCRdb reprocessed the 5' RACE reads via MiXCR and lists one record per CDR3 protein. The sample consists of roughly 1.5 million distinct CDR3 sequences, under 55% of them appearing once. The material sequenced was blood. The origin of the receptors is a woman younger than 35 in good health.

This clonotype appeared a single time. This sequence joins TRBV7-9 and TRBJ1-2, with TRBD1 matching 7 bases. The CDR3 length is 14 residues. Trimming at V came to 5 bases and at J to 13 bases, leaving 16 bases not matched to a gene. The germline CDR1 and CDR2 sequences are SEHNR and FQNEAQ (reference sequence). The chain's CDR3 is CASSRDSLFSFCTF. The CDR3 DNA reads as TGTGCCAGCAGCCGGGACAGTCTATTCAGTTTCTGCACCTTC.

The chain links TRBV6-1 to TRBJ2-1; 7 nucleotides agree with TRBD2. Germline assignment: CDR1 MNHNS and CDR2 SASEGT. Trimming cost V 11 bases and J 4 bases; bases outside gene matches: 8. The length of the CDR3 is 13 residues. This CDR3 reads CAALADGYNEQFF. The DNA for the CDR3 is TGTGCCGCCCTAGCGGATGGTTACAATGAGCAGTTCTTC.

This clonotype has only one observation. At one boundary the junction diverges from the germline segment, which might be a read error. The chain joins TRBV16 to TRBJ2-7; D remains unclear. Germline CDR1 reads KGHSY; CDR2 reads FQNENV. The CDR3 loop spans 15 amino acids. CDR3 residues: CASTQSVGLSYEQYF. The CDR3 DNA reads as TGTGCCAGCACCCAAAGCGTCGGGTTATCCTACGAGCAGTACTTC.

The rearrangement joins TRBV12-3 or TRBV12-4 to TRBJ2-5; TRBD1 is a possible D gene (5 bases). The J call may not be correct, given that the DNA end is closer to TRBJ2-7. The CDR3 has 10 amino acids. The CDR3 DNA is TGTGCCAGGCAGGGTTACGAGCAGTACTTC. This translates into CARQGYEQYF.

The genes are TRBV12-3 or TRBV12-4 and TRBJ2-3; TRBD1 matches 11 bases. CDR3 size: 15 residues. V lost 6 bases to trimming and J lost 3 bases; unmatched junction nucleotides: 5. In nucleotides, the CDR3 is TGTGCCAGCAGCGGGACAGGGGGTTTGACAGATACGCAGTATTTT. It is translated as CASSGTGGLTDTQYF.

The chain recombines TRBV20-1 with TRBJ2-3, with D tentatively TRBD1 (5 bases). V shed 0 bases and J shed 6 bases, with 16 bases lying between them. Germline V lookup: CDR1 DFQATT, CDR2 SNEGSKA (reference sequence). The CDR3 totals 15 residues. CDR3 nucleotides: TGCAGTGCTAGAGATGTCAGTGGGGCTCTCGATACGCAGTATTTT. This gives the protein CSARDVSGALDTQYF.

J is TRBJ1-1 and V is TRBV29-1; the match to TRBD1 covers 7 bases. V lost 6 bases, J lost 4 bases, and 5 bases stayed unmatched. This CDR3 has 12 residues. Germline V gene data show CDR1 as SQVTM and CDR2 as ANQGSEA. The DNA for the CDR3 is TGCAGCGTGACAGGACAGGTCACTGAAGCTTTCTTT. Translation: CSVTGQVTEAFF.

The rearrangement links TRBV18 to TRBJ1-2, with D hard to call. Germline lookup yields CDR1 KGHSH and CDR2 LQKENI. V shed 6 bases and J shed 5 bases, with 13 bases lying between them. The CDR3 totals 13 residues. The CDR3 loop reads CASSAGQEYGYTF. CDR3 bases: TGTGCCAGCTCTGCGGGCCAGGAGTATGGCTACACCTTC.

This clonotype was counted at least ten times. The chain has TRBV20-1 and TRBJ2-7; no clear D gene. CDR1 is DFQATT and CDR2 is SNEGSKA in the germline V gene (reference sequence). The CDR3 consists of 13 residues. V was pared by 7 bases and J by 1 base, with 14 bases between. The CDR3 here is CSVEPGPSYEQYF. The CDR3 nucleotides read TGCAGTGTTGAACCTGGACCGTCCTACGAGCAGTACTTC.

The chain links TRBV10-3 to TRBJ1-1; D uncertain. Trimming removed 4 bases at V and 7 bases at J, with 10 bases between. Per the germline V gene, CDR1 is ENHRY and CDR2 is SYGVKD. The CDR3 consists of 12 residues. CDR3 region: CAISAAGGEAFF. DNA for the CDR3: TGTGCCATCAGTGCGGCAGGAGGTGAAGCTTTCTTT.

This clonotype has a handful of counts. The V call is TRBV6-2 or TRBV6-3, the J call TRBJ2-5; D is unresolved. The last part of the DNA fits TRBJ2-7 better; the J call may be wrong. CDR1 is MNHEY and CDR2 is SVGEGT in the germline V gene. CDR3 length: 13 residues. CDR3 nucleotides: TGTGCCAGCAGCCCCTTCAGGAACTACGAGCAGTACTTC. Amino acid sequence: CASSPFRNYEQYF.

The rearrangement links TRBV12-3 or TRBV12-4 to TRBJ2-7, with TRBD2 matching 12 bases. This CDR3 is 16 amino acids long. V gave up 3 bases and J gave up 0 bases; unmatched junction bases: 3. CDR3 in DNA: TGTGCCAGCAGTTTCGGACTAGCGGGGCTCTCCTACGAGCAGTACTTC. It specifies CASSFGLAGLSYEQYF.

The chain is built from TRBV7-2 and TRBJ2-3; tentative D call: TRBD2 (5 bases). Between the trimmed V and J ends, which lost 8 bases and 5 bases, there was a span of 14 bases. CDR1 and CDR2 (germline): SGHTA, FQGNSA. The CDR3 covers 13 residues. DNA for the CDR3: TGTGCCAGCTCCGGGGTGGTTAGAGATACGCAGTATTTT. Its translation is CASSGVVRDTQYF.

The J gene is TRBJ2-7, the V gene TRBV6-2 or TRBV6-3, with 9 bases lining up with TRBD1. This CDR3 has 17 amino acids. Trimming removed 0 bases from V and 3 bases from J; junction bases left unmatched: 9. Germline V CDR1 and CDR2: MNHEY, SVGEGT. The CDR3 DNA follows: TGTGCCAGCAGTTACTCTCCGGGACAGGGTGTTATCTACGAGCAGTACTTC. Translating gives CASSYSPGQGVIYEQYF.

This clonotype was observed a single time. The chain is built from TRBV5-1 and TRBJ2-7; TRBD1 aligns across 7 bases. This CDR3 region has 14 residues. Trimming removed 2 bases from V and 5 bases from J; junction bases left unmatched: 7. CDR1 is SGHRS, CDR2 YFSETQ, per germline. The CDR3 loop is CASSFRDRTDEQYF. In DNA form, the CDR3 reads TGCGCCAGCAGCTTTCGGGACAGAACCGACGAGCAGTACTTC.

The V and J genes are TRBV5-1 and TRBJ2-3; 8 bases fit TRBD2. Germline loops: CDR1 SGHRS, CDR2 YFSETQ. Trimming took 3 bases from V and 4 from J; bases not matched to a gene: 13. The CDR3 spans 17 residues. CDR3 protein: CASSSLGVAGLADTQYF. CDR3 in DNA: TGCGCCAGCAGCTCCCTGGGTGTAGCGGGATTAGCAGATACGCAGTATTTT. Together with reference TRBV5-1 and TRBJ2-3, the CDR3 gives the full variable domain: KAGVTQTPRYLIKTRGQQVTLSCSPISGHRSVSWYQQTPGQGLQFLFEYFSETQRNKGNFPGRFSGRQFSNSRSEMNVSTLELGDSALYLCASSSLGVAGLADTQYFGPGTRLTVL.

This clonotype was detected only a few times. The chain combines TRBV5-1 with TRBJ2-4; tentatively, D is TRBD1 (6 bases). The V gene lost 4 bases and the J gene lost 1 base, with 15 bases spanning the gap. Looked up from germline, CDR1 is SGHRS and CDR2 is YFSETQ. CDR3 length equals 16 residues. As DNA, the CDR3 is TGCGCCAGCAGCCCAGTAGAGGGGGTCGCCAAAAACATTCAGTACTTC. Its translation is CASSPVEGVAKNIQYF.

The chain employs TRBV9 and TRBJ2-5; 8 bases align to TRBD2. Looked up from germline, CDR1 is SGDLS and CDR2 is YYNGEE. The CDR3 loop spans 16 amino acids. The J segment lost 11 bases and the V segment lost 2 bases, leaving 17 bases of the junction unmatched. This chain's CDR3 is CASSVASGRPYNEQYF. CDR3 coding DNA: TGTGCCAGCAGCGTCGCTAGCGGGCGACCCTACAATGAGCAGTACTTC.

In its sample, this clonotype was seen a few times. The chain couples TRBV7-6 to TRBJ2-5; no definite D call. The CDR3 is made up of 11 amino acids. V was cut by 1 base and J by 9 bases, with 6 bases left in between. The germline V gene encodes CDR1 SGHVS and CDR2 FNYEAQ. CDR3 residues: CASSLESSQYF. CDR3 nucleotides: TGTGCCAGCAGCTTAGAGAGTTCCCAGTACTTC.

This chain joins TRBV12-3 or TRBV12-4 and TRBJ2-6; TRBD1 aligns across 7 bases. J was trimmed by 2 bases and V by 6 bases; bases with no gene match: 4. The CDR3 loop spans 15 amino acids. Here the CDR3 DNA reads TGTGCCAGCAGGTCAACAGGGGCTGGGGCCAACGTCCTGACTTTC. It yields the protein CASRSTGAGANVLTF.

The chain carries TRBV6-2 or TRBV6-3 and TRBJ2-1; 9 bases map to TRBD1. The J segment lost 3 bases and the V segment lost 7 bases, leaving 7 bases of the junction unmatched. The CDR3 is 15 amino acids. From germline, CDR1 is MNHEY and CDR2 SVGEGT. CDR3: CASKRPGQGYNEQFF. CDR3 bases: TGTGCCAGCAAACGACCGGGACAGGGCTACAATGAGCAGTTCTTC.